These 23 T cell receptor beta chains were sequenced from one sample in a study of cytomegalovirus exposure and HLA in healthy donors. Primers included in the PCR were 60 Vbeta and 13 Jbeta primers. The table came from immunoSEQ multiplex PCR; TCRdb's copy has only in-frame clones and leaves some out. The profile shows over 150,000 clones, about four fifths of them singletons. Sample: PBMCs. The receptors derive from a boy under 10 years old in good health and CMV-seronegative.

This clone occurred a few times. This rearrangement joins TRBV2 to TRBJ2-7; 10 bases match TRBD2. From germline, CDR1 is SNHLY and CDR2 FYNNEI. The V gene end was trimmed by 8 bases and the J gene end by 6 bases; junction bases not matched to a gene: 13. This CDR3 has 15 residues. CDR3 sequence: CASELQVAGGSEQYF. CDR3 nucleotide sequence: TGTGCCAGCGAATTGCAAGTAGCGGGGGGAAGCGAGCAGTACTTC.

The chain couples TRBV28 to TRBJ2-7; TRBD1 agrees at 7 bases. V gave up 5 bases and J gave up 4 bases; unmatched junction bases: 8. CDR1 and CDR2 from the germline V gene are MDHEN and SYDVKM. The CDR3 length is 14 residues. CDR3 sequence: CASSPGQRLYEQYF. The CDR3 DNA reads TGTGCCAGCAGTCCGGGACAGAGACTTTACGAGCAGTACTTC.

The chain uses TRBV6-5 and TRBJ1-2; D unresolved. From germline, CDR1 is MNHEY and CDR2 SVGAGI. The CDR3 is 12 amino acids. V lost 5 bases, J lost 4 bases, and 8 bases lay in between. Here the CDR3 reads CASSTEPYGYTF. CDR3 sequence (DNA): TGTGCCAGCAGTACAGAACCCTATGGCTACACCTTC.

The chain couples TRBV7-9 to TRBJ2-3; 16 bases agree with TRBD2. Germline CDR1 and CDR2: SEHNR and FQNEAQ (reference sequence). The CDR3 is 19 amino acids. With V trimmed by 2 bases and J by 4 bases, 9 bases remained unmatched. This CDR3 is CASSLLGTSGRAGADTQYF. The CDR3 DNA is TGTGCCAGCAGCTTATTAGGGACTAGCGGGAGGGCCGGGGCAGATACGCAGTATTTT.

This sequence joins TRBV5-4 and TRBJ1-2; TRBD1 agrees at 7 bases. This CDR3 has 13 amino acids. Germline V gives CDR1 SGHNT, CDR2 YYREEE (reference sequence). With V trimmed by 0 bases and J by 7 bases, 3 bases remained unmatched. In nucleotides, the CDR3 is TGTGCCAGCAGCTTGGGAGACAGGGTTGGCTACACCTTC. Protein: CASSLGDRVGYTF.

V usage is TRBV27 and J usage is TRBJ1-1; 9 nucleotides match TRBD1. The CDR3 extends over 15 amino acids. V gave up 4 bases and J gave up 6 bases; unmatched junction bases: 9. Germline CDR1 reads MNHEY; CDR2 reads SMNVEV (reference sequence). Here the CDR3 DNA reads TGTGCCAGCAGTTCGCTGACAGGGGGAGAAGCTGAAGCTTTCTTT. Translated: CASSSLTGGEAEAFF.

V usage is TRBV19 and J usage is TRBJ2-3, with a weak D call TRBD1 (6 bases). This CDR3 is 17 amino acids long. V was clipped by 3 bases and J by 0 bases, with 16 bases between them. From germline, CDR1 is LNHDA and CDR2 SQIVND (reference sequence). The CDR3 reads CASSITTGSRSTDTQYF. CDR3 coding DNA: TGTGCCAGTAGTATTACCACAGGGTCCCGAAGCACAGATACGCAGTATTTT.

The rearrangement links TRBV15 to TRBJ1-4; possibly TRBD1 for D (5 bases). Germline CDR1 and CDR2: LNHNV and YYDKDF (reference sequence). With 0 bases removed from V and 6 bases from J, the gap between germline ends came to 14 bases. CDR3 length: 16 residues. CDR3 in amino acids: CATSRDAGPGDEKLFF. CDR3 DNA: TGTGCCACCAGCAGAGATGCAGGGCCTGGTGATGAAAAACTGTTTTTT.

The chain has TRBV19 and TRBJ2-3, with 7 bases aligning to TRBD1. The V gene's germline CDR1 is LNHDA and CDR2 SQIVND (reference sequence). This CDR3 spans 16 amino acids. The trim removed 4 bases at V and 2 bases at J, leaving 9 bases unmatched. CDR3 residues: CASSTPTGFTTDTQYF. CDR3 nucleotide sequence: TGTGCCAGTAGTACCCCGACAGGGTTTACCACAGATACGCAGTATTTT.

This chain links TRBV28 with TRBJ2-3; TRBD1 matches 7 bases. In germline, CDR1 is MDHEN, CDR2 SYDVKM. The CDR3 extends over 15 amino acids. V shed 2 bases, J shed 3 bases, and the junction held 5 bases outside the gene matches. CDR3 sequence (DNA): TGTGCCAGCAGTTTAGTTGACAGGGAGACAGATACGCAGTATTTT. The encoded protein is CASSLVDRETDTQYF.

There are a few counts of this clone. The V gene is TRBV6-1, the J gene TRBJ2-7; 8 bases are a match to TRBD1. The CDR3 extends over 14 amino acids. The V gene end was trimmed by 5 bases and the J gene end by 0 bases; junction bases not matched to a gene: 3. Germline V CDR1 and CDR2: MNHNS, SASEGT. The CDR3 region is CASSWTGTSYEQYF. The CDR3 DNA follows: TGTGCCAGCAGTTGGACAGGGACCTCCTACGAGCAGTACTTC.

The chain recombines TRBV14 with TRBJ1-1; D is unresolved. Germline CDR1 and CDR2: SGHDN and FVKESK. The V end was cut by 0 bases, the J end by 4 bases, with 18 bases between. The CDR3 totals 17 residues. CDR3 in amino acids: CASSQDWEALRGTEAFF. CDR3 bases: TGTGCCAGCAGCCAAGATTGGGAGGCTTTACGGGGCACTGAAGCTTTCTTT.

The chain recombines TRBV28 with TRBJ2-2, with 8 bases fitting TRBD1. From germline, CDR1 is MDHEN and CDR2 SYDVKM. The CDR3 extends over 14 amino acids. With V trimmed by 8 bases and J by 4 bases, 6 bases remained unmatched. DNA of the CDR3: TGTGCCAGCGGGACAGGTGATAGCACCGGGGAGCTGTTTTTT. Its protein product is CASGTGDSTGELFF.

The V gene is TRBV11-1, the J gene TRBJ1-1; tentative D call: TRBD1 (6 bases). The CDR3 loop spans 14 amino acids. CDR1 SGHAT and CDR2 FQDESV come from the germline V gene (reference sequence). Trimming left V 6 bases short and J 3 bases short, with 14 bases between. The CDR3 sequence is CASSERRQDTEAFF. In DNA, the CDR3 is TGTGCCAGCAGTGAGAGAAGACAGGACACTGAAGCTTTCTTT.

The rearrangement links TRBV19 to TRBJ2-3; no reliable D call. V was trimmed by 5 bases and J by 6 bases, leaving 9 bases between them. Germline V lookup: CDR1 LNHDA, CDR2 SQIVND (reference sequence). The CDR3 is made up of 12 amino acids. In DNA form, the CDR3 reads TGTGCCAGTAGTGCGATTAAGGATACGCAGTATTTT. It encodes CASSAIKDTQYF.

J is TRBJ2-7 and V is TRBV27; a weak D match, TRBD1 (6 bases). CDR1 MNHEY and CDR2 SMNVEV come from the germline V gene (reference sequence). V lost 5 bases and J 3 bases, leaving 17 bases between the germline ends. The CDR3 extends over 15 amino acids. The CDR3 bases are TGTGCCAGCAGTGCCCGGGACAACCTGGGCTACGAGCAGTACTTC. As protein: CASSARDNLGYEQYF.

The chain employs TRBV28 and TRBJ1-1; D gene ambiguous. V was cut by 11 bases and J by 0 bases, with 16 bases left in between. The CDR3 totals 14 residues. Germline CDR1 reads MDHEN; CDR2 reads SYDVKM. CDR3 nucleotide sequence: TGTGCCGGCCAAAACAGAAACCTGAACACTGAAGCTTTCTTT. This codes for CAGQNRNLNTEAFF.

The CDR3: CASSEWDRNGYTF. In DNA form, the CDR3 reads TGTGCCAGCAGTGAATGGGACAGGAATGGCTACACCTTC. The gene calls are TRBV2 and TRBJ1-2; TRBD1 aligns across 8 bases. In germline, CDR1 is SNHLY, CDR2 FYNNEI. This CDR3 spans 13 amino acids. The ends lost 2 bases at V and 6 bases at J; junction bases unmatched: 2.

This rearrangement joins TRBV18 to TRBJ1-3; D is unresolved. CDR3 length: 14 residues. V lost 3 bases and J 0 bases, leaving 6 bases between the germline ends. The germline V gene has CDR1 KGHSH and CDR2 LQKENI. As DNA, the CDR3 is TGTGCCAGCTCACCGGCCCGCTCTGGAAACACCATATATTTT. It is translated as CASSPARSGNTIYF.

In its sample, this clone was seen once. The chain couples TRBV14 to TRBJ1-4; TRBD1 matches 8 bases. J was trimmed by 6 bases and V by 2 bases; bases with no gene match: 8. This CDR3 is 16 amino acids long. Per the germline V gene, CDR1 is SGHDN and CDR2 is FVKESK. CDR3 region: CASSQNQGARYEKLFF. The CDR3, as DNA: TGTGCCAGCAGCCAAAACCAGGGGGCGAGATATGAAAAACTGTTTTTT. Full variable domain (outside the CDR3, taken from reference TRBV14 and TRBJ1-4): EAGVTQFPSHSVIEKGQTVTLRCDPISGHDNLYWYRRVMGKEIKFLLHFVKESKQDESGMPNNRFLAERTGGTYSTLKVQPAELEDSGVYFCASSQNQGARYEKLFFGSGTQLSVL.

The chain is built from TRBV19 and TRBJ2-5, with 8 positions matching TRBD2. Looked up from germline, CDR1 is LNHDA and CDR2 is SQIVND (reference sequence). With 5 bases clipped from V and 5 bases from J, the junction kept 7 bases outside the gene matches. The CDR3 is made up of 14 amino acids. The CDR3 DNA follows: TGTGCCAGTAGTTCGCTAGCGGGTGGTGAGACCCAGTACTTC. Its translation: CASSSLAGGETQYF. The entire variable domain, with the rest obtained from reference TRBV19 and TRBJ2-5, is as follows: DGGITQSPKYLFRKEGQNVTLSCEQNLNHDAMYWYRQDPGQGLRLIYYSQIVNDFQKGDIAEGYSVSREKKESFPLTVTSAQKNPTAFYLCASSSLAGGETQYFGPGTRLLVL.

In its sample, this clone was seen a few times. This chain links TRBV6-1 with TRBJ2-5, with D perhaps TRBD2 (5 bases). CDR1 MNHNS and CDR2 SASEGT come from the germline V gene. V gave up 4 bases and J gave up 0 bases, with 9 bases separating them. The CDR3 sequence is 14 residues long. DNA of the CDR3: TGTGCCAGCAGTGGAATAGCGTACCAAGAGACCCAGTACTTC. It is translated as CASSGIAYQETQYF.

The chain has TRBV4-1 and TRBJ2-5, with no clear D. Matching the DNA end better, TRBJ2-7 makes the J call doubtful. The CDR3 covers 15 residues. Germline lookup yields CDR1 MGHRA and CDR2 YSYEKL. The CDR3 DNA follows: TGCGCCAGCAGCCAAGAATTTAACCCATCCTACGAGCAGTACTTC. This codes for CASSQEFNPSYEQYF.